Below, 21 T cell receptor beta chains from the same sample are listed, as sequenced in a study of T-cell reconstitution after alpha-beta-depleted transplantation in children. Unique molecular identifiers were incorporated into the prepared TCRbeta library. A single record per CDR3 protein comes from TCRdb applying MiXCR to the PCR reads. The table shows 350,000 to 450,000 distinct CDR3 sequences, with roughly 14% occurring only once. The sequenced sample was PBMCs, obtained from the stem cell graft. The receptors shown here come from a human donor who donated a stem cell graft to a child with Fanconi anemia.

This clonotype was seen ten or more times. This rearrangement joins TRBV5-6 to TRBJ1-5; D not resolved. The CDR3 length is 14 residues. Trimming stripped 0 bases from V and 6 bases from J, with 10 bases between. The germline gives CDR1 SGHDT, CDR2 YYEEEE. CDR3 in amino acids: CASSLGLGRQPQHF. CDR3 in DNA: TGTGCCAGCAGCTTGGGTCTGGGTCGTCAGCCCCAGCATTTT.

This clonotype came up a few times. J is TRBJ2-5 and V is TRBV20-1, with D tentatively TRBD2 (6 bases). V lost 7 bases and J 4 bases, leaving 19 bases between the germline ends. Germline loops: CDR1 DFQATT, CDR2 SNEGSKA (reference sequence). The CDR3 contains 14 residues. The CDR3 sequence: CSEFGVGGSETQYF. CDR3 bases: TGCAGTGAATTTGGCGTCGGGGGTTCAGAGACCCAGTACTTC.

The rearrangement links TRBV20-1 to TRBJ1-5; D ambiguous. The CDR3 runs to 14 residues. The V gene's germline CDR1 is DFQATT and CDR2 SNEGSKA (reference sequence). V lost 0 bases and J 0 bases, leaving 6 bases between the germline ends. The DNA of the CDR3 is TGCAGTGCTAGAGAACCCGATAGCAATCAGCCCCAGCATTTT. It codes for CSAREPDSNQPQHF.

To note about this clonotype: The CDR3 carries no conserved terminal phenylalanine or tryptophan, so it likely arises from a read error. The V call is TRBV5-6, the J call TRBJ2-5, with 9 bases fitting TRBD2. V lost 4 bases, J lost 5 bases, and 9 bases stayed unmatched. In germline, CDR1 is SGHDT, CDR2 YYEEEE. The CDR3 is 15 residues long. In DNA form, the CDR3 reads TGTGCCAGCAGCGTTTCTAGCGGGGTTGGTGAGACCCAGTACTAC. It specifies CASSVSSGVGETQYY.

This chain connects TRBV29-1 to TRBJ2-3; D perhaps matches TRBD2 (5 bases). The V end lost 3 bases, the J end lost 5 bases, and 9 bases lay between the germline ends. CDR1 SQVTM and CDR2 ANQGSEA come from the germline V gene. The CDR3 has 12 amino acids. In DNA form, the CDR3 reads TGCAGCGTTGAGGGGAGAAGAGATACGCAGTATTTT. It translates to CSVEGRRDTQYF.

V usage is TRBV5-1 and J usage is TRBJ2-1; possible D gene TRBD2, 5 bases. Between the trimmed V and J ends, which lost 0 bases and 5 bases, there was a span of 12 bases. This CDR3 contains 15 residues. Germline V CDR1 and CDR2: SGHRS, YFSETQ. CDR3 nucleotides: TGCGCCAGCAGCTTGGCAAGCGGCCGCAACAATGAGCAGTTCTTC. Residues: CASSLASGRNNEQFF.

The count of this clonotype is one. V and J are TRBV5-1 and TRBJ2-7, with D possibly being TRBD1 (6 bases). With 0 bases removed from V and 3 bases from J, the gap between germline ends came to 13 bases. The germline V gene encodes CDR1 SGHRS and CDR2 YFSETQ. This CDR3 comprises 15 residues. The CDR3 protein is CASSLEPQGNYEQYF. The CDR3 DNA sequence: TGCGCCAGCAGCTTGGAGCCGCAGGGGAACTACGAGCAGTACTTC. Filled out from reference TRBV5-1 and TRBJ2-7, the complete variable domain reads KAGVTQTPRYLIKTRGQQVTLSCSPISGHRSVSWYQQTPGQGLQFLFEYFSETQRNKGNFPGRFSGRQFSNSRSEMNVSTLELGDSALYLCASSLEPQGNYEQYFGPGTRLTVT.

The CDR3 nucleotides are TGTGCCAGCACCCCAACGACCAGCGGGAGAATGCATGAGCAGTTCTTC. Protein product: CASTPTTSGRMHEQFF. This chain uses TRBV6-2 or TRBV6-3 with TRBJ2-1, with 8 bases lining up with TRBD2. Unmatched junction bases numbered 16, after V lost 7 bases and J lost 8 bases. The CDR3 spans 16 residues. The germline gives CDR1 MNHEY, CDR2 SVGEGT.

This clonotype was seen repeatedly, ten times or more. The chain is built from TRBV9 and TRBJ1-4, with D possibly TRBD1 on 6 matching bases. Germline assignment: CDR1 SGDLS and CDR2 YYNGEE. CDR3 length: 15 residues. The V end was cut by 4 bases, the J end by 5 bases, with 15 bases between. DNA of the CDR3: TGTGCCAGCAGCATAGACGGGGGCGGGAATGAAAAACTGTTTTTT. Translated: CASSIDGGGNEKLFF.

This clonotype was observed at least ten times. V and J are TRBV20-1 and TRBJ1-4; 7 bases match TRBD1. This CDR3 has 13 amino acids. With 7 bases clipped from V and 8 bases from J, the junction kept 10 bases outside the gene matches. Germline-derived CDR1 and CDR2 are DFQATT and SNEGSKA (reference sequence). Here the CDR3 DNA reads TGCAGTGGACTAGGGGGCGCGCGGGAAAAACTGTTTTTT. Its protein product is CSGLGGAREKLFF.

The rearrangement links TRBV29-1 to TRBJ2-1; 12 nucleotides align to TRBD1. V shed 7 bases, J shed 9 bases, and the junction held 4 bases outside the gene matches. From germline, CDR1 is SQVTM and CDR2 ANQGSEA. This CDR3 region has 12 residues. The DNA for the CDR3 is TGCAGCGCTGGGACAGGGGGCGGTGAGCAGTTCTTC. Protein: CSAGTGGGEQFF.

This clonotype was detected ten times or more. The rearrangement joins TRBV12-3 or TRBV12-4 to TRBJ1-4; D uncertain. This CDR3 spans 14 amino acids. The V and J ends lost 3 bases and 0 bases respectively, with 5 bases between them. The CDR3 bases are TGTGCCAGCAGTTTCCAGGCAACTAATGAAAAACTGTTTTTT. Amino acids: CASSFQATNEKLFF.

The table lists this clonotype with a few counts. The chain carries TRBV11-2 and TRBJ2-7, with 10 bases that match TRBD2. The CDR3 has 16 amino acids. V was clipped by 5 bases and J by 0 bases; unmatched bases: 7. Germline V gives CDR1 SGHAT, CDR2 FQNNGV. CDR3 nucleotide sequence: TGTGCCAGCAGCGTCACTAGCGGGGAGAGCTCCTACGAGCAGTACTTC. Protein: CASSVTSGESSYEQYF.

In its sample, this clonotype was seen many times. J is TRBJ1-2 and V is TRBV7-2; unclear D gene. The V end was cut by 7 bases, the J end by 6 bases, with 18 bases between. The CDR3 loop spans 14 amino acids. The germline V gene encodes CDR1 SGHTA and CDR2 FQGNSA. For the CDR3, the DNA is TGTGCCAGCACCCGACGCGGTTCTTGGCATGGCTACACCTTC. Translating gives CASTRRGSWHGYTF.

The chain has TRBV29-1 and TRBJ2-3; 7 bases agree with TRBD2. Per germline, CDR1 SQVTM and CDR2 ANQGSEA. The CDR3 contains 14 residues. V lost 5 bases, J lost 5 bases, and 10 bases stayed unmatched. CDR3: CSVSGGRGVDTQYF. CDR3 nucleotide sequence: TGCAGCGTTTCAGGCGGGAGAGGTGTAGATACGCAGTATTTT.

This clonotype was counted many times. V and J are TRBV27 and TRBJ2-3; the D is unclear. CDR3 length: 15 amino acids. Germline values: CDR1 MNHEY, CDR2 SMNVEV (reference sequence). V dropped 2 bases and J dropped 0 bases, with 9 bases sitting between them. The CDR3, as DNA: TGTGCCAGCAGTTTAGGTGCTGAGAGCACAGATACGCAGTATTTT. Its translation: CASSLGAESTDTQYF.

A note on this clonotype: A junction boundary mismatches the germline segment, possibly from a read error. The chain is built from TRBV10-3 and TRBJ2-5, with D unclear. The germline V gene has CDR1 ENHRY and CDR2 SYGVKD. The CDR3 has 11 amino acids. Written as DNA, the CDR3 is TGTGCCATCAGTGATAAAGACACCCAGTACTTC. Its translation: CAISDKDTQYF.

In its sample, this clonotype was seen many times. The chain uses TRBV5-1 and TRBJ2-3; 9 bases match TRBD2. The CDR3 loop spans 15 amino acids. V gave up 4 bases and J gave up 5 bases; unmatched junction bases: 8. Germline loops: CDR1 SGHRS, CDR2 YFSETQ. CDR3 coding DNA: TGCGCCAGCAGCCCGTTAGCGGGGGCGGGAGATACGCAGTATTTT. Its protein is CASSPLAGAGDTQYF.

This chain connects TRBV12-3 or TRBV12-4 to TRBJ2-2; 8 nucleotides line up with TRBD2. Trimming removed 5 bases from V and 3 bases from J; junction bases left unmatched: 5. The length of the CDR3 is 15 residues. The CDR3 protein is CASSPAGAHTGELFF. The CDR3 region has the DNA TGTGCCAGCAGTCCAGCGGGGGCACACACCGGGGAGCTGTTTTTT.

V is TRBV4-2 and J is TRBJ1-2, with 10 nucleotides matching TRBD1. The ends lost 3 bases at V and 3 bases at J; junction bases unmatched: 1. The CDR3 runs 14 residues. CDR1 is LGHNA, CDR2 YNFKEQ, per germline. The CDR3 loop is CASSQDRGDYGYTF. CDR3 DNA sequence: TGTGCCAGCAGCCAGGACAGGGGGGACTATGGCTACACCTTC.

This clonotype came up a few times. The chain joins TRBV5-6 to TRBJ1-2; D is unclear. Germline assignment: CDR1 SGHDT and CDR2 YYEEEE. This CDR3 spans 12 amino acids. Trimming took 4 bases from V and 7 from J, leaving 11 bases between them. The CDR3 sequence: CASSTLSIGYTF. DNA of the CDR3: TGTGCCAGCAGCACCCTATCTATTGGCTACACCTTC.